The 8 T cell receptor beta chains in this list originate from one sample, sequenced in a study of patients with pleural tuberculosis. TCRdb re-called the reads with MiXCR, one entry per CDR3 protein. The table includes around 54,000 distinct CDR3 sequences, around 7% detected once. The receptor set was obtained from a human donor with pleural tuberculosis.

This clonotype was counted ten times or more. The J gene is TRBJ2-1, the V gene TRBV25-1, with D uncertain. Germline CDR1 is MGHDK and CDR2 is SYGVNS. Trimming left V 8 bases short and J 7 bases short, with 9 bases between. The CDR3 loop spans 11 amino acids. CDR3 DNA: TGTGCCAGCTCGATTGGTAATGAGCAGTTCTTC. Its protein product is CASSIGNEQFF.

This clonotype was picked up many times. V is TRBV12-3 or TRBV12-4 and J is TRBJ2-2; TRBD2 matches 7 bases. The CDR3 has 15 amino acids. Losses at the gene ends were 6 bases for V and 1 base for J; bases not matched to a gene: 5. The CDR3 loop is CASRSRGRNTGELFF. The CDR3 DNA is TGTGCCAGCAGATCTCGCGGGAGGAACACCGGGGAGCTGTTTTTT.

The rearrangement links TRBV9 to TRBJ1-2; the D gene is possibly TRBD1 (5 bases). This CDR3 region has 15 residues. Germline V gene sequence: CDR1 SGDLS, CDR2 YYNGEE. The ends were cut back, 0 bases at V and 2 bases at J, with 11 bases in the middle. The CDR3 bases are TGTGCCAGCAGCGTAGCTCCTGCAGGGAACTATGGCTACACCTTC. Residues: CASSVAPAGNYGYTF.

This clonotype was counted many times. CDR3 residues: CASSLGIYNEQFF. CDR3 nucleotide sequence: TGTGCCAGCAGTTTAGGAATTTACAATGAGCAGTTCTTC. The chain carries TRBV12-3 or TRBV12-4 and TRBJ2-1; D gene unclear. The CDR3 runs to 13 residues. V lost 1 base, J lost 4 bases, and 5 bases lay in between.

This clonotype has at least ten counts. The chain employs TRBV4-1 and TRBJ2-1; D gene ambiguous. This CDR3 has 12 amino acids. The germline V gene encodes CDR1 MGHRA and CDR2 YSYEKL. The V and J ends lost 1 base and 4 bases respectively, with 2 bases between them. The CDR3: CASSQGYNEQFF. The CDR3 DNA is TGCGCCAGCAGCCAAGGATACAATGAGCAGTTCTTC.

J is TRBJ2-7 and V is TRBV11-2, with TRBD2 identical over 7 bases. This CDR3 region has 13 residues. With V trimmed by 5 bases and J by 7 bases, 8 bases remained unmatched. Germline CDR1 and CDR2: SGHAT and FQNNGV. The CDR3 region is CASSAREAGEQYF. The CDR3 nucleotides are TGTGCCAGCAGCGCCCGGGAGGCAGGGGAGCAGTACTTC.

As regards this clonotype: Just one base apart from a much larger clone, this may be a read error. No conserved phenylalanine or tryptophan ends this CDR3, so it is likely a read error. Here the CDR3 DNA reads TGCAGTGCCCGGGGCAGGGGGCTTGGTGAGCAGTTCCTC. It codes for CSARGRGLGEQFL. V gene TRBV20-1 combines with J gene TRBJ2-1; 8 bases align to TRBD1. Germline lookup yields CDR1 DFQATT and CDR2 SNEGSKA (reference sequence). Unmatched junction bases numbered 10, after V lost 6 bases and J lost 9 bases. The length of the CDR3 is 13 residues.

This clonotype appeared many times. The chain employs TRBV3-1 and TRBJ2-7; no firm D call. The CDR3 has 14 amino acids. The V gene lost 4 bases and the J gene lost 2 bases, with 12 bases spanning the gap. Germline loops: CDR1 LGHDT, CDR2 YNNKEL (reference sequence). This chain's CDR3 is CASSPDGAPYEQYF. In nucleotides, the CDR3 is TGTGCCAGCAGCCCGGACGGAGCCCCCTACGAGCAGTACTTC.